This T cell receptor (beta chain) was sequenced for a study of metastatic and nonmetastatic thyroid tumors (dated by TCRdb to about 2020). General notes on the study: For patients with malignant and with benign thyroid disease, the researchers compared repertoires between peripheral blood samples and tumor or nodule tissue samples.

The germline V gene (reference sequence) gives CDR1 as MNHEY and CDR2 as SMNVEV. The CDR3, from cysteine to phenylalanine, totals 13 residues. Only CDR3 DNA is held: 39 bases, read in frame from base 1. V lost 10 bases and J lost 1 base; the stretch between them is 10 bases long. Before undergoing thyroid surgery, none of the patients had been given any kind of treatment. The study retrospectively analysed patient clinical samples collected from about 2012 to 2018 using T-cell receptor beta sequencing. The method behind the library was PCR. Sequenced on an Illumina HiSeq 4000. The TCR beta-chain CDR3 region of each patient was profiled by high-throughput sequencing. As for how the authors treated the data: Drawing on CDR3 differences between clinicopathological groups, the researchers built a classifier meant to tell apart patients with distant-metastatic papillary thyroid cancer. The Shannon index was used to assess repertoire diversity, and the Morisita-Horn index was used to assess tumor-blood repertoire similarity. TCRdb trimmed the raw reads at Q25, called clones with MiXCR and kept productive beta chains. For this entry, the V and J calls and clone size follow TCRdb and not the study's own pipeline. The sample table contains tens of thousands of clones; only one count was recorded for around 20% of them. The top ten constitute about 5% of the sample.

Within its sample, this clone is medium-sized (0.01 to 0.1%). Which antigen it targets is not known. No base quality information exists; no much larger clone differs at one position. Study-wide findings and limitations: In both blood and tumor samples, malignant tumors were reported to have significantly higher TCR beta diversity than benign nodules.

Sequencing was performed on blood. The TCR comes from a male donor with papillary thyroid cancer or a benign thyroid nodule (not recorded which). Some clones in this sample may be carry-over from other donors' samples. In this chain, TRBV27 is recombined with TRBJ2-2; a tentative D call is TRBD1 (6 bases match). The DNA sequence is as follows: TGTGCCACTACGGACAGGAACACCGGGGAGCTGTTTTTT. Translation gives CATTDRNTGELFF.